This entry features one TCR beta chain sequence. What it binds is not known. This entry belongs to a study of cytomegalovirus exposure and HLA in healthy donors. Whole-study findings and limits: Both high specificity and high sensitivity reportedly marked the classifier's diagnosis of cytomegalovirus status. As a later analysis showed, a missense DCLRE1C variant was linked to trimming of TCR beta V- and J-genes. Many donors shared some public TCRs, even though most TCR sequences were rare.

The CDR3 runs 16 residues. Germline V gene sequence: CDR1 MDHEN, CDR2 SYDVKM. The V and J ends lost 7 bases and 1 base, in that order; junction bases with no gene match: 12. Primers: 60 Vbeta forward and 13 Jbeta reverse. Sequencing was performed with immunoSEQ multiplex PCR; in TCRdb, only in-frame clones are kept and a portion is missing. The data show a few hundred thousand clones, around nine tenths seen once. The donors comprised healthy bone marrow donors. This sequence was found in a girl aged 2-10 years in good health and CMV-seronegative. The material sequenced was PBMCs. V usage is TRBV28 and J usage is TRBJ1-2; 7 positions agree with TRBD1. The chain's CDR3 is CASNPAAGGFNYGYTF. The CDR3 DNA reads TGTGCCAGCAACCCCGCCGCAGGGGGGTTTAACTATGGCTACACCTTC.